The 2 T cell receptor beta chains below come from one sample, sequenced in a study of regulatory T cells in long-lasting Graves disease. As to time point: persistent/refractory GD, antithyroid drugs over 5 years with positive TRAb. PBMC-derived RNA was used for the TCR library. To make TCR beta libraries, researchers used iRepertoire HTBI primers and Arm-PCR of CDR3 regions. TCRdb itself ran the multiplex PCR reads through MiXCR, one entry per CDR3 protein. The data contain roughly 450,000 distinct CDR3 sequences, roughly 20% of them seen just once; the ten biggest clones take up about 7.8%. The sample here was peripheral blood mononuclear cells (PBMCs), taken when the disease was refractory, from a patient treated with antithyroid drugs. These receptors came from a female donor with Graves disease.

This clonotype came up a few times. This chain connects TRBV5-1 to TRBJ2-7, with D possibly matching TRBD1 (5 bases). The ends were cut back, 3 bases at V and 1 base at J, with 14 bases in the middle. The CDR3 runs 15 residues. Germline loops: CDR1 SGHRS, CDR2 YFSETQ. Here the CDR3 reads CASSSTEWGSYEQYF. The CDR3 nucleotides are TGCGCCAGCAGCTCGACAGAGTGGGGTTCCTACGAGCAGTACTTC.

This clonotype was counted at least ten times. The rearrangement links TRBV28 to TRBJ1-4; D perhaps matches TRBD1 (6 bases). The CDR3 is 16 amino acids. V was cut by 4 bases and J by 5 bases, with 17 bases left in between. CDR1 is MDHEN and CDR2 is SYDVKM in the germline V gene. In DNA, the CDR3 is TGTGCCAGCAGTTCCCGGGACACGAGGAAAAATGAAAAACTGTTTTTT. It is translated as CASSSRDTRKNEKLFF.